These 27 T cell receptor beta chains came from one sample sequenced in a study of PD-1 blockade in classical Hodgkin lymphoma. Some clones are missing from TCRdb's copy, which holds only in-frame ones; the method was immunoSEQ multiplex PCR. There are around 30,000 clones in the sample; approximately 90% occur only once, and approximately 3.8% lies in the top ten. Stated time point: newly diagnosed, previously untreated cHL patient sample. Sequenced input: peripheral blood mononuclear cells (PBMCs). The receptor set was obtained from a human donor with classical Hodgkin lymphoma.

The CDR3 sequence is CASTTWREGGGTGELFF. CDR3 bases: TGTGCCAGCACTACGTGGCGGGAGGGCGGAGGGACCGGGGAGCTGTTTTTT. The chain uses TRBV27 and TRBJ2-2; 9 bases fit TRBD2. Per germline, CDR1 MNHEY and CDR2 SMNVEV (reference sequence). The length of the CDR3 is 17 residues. V lost 7 bases, J lost 5 bases, and 14 bases stayed unmatched.

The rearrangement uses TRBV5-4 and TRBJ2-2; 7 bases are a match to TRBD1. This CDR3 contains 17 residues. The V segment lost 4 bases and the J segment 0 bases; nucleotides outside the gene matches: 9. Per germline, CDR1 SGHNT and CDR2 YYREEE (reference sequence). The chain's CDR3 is CASSPDTDRANTGELFF. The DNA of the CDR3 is TGTGCCAGCAGCCCCGACACCGACAGGGCGAACACCGGGGAGCTGTTTTTT.

The CDR3 sequence: CASSGTGTSGRDTQYF. The CDR3 DNA sequence: TGTGCCAGCAGCGGTACCGGGACTAGCGGGAGAGATACGCAGTATTTT. The chain couples TRBV9 to TRBJ2-3; 14 positions agree with TRBD2. This CDR3 is 16 amino acids long. The V gene's germline CDR1 is SGDLS and CDR2 YYNGEE. With V trimmed by 3 bases and J by 5 bases, 5 bases remained unmatched.

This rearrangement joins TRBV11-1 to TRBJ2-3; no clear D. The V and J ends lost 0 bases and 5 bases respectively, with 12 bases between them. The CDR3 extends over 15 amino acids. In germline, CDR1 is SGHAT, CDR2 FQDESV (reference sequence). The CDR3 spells CASSLARRSGDTQYF. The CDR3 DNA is TGTGCCAGCAGCTTAGCCCGCCGGTCCGGAGATACGCAGTATTTT.

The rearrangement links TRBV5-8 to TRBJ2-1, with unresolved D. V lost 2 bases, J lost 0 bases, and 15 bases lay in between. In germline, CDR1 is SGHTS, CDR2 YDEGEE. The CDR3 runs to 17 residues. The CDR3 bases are TGTGCCAGCAGCTTAACTCACGGAGCCAGCTCCTACAATGAGCAGTTCTTC. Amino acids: CASSLTHGASSYNEQFF.

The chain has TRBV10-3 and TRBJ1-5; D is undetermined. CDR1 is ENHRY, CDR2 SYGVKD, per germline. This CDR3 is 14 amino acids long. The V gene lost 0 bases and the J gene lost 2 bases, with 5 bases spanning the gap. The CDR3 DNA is TGTGCCATCAGTGAGTCTGGGGGCAATCAGCCCCAGCATTTT. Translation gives CAISESGGNQPQHF.

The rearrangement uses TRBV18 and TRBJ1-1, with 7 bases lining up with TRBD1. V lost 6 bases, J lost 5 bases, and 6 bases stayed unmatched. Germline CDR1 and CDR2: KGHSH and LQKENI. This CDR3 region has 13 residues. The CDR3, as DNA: TGTGCCAGCTCCCCCGACAGGGAAACTGAAGCTTTCTTT. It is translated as CASSPDRETEAFF.

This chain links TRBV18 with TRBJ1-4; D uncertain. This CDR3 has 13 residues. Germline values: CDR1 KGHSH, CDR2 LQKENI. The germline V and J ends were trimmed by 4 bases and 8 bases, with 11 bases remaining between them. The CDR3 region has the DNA TGTGCCAGCTCACTACGGAACGGGGAAAAACTGTTTTTT. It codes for CASSLRNGEKLFF.

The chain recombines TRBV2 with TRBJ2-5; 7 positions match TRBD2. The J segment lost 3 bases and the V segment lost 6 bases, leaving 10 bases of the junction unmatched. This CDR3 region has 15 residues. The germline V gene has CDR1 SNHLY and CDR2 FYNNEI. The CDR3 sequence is CASRGLAVLKETQYF. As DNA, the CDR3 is TGTGCCAGCAGGGGGCTAGCGGTCCTAAAAGAGACCCAGTACTTC.

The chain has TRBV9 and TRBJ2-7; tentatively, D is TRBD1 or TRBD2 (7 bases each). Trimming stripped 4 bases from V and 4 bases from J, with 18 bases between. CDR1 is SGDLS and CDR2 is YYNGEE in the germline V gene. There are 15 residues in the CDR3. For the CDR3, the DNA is TGTGCCAGCAGCACCTCGCAGGGGGGGTTGTACGAGCAGTACTTC. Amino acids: CASSTSQGGLYEQYF. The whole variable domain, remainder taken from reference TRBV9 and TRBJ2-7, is DSGVTQTPKHLITATGQRVTLRCSPRSGDLSVYWYQQSLDQGLQFLIQYYNGEERAKGNILERFSAQQFPDLHSELNLSSLELGDSALYFCASSTSQGGLYEQYFGPGTRLTVT.

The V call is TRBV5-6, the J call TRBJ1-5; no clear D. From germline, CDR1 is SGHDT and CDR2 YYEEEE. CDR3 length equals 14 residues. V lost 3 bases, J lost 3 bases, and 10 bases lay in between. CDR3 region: CASSSGGYNQPQHF. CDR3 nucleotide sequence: TGTGCCAGCAGCTCGGGCGGTTACAATCAGCCCCAGCATTTT.

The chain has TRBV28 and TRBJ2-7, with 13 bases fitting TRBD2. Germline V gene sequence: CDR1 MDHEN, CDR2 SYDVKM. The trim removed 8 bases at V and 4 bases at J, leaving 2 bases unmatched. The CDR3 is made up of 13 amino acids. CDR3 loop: CASRTSGRYEQYF. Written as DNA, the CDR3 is TGTGCCAGCCGGACTAGCGGGAGATACGAGCAGTACTTC.

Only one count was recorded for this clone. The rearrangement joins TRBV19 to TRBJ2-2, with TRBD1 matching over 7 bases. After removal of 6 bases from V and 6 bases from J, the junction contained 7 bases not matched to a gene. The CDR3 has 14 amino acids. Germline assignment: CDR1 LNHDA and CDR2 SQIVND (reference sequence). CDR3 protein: CASSRQGSAGELFF. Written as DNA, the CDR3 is TGTGCCAGTAGCCGACAGGGTTCGGCCGGGGAGCTGTTTTTT.

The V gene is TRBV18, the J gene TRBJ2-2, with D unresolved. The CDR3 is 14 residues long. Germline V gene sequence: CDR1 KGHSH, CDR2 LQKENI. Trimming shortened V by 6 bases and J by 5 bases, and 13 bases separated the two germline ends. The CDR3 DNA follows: TGTGCCAGCTCCCCGCCCCGTCGGACCGGGGAGCTGTTTTTT. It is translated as CASSPPRRTGELFF.

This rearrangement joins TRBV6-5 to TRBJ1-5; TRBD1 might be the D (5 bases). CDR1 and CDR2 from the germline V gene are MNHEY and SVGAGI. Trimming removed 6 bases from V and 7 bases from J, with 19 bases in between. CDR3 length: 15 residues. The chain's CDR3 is CASRPLTAGLQPQHF. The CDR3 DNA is TGTGCCAGCAGACCTCTGACAGCCGGGCTACAGCCCCAGCATTTT.

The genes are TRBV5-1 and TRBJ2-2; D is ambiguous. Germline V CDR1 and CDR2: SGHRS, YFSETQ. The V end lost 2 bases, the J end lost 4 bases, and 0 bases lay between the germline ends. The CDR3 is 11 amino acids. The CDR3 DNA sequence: TGCGCCAGCAGCTTCACCGGGGAGCTGTTTTTT. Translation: CASSFTGELFF.

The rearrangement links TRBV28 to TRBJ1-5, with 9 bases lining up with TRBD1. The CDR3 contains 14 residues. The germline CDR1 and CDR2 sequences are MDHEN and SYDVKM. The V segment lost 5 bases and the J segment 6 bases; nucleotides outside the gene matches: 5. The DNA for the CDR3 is TGTGCCAGCAGTCCGGGGACAGGGATTCAGCCCCAGCATTTT. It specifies CASSPGTGIQPQHF. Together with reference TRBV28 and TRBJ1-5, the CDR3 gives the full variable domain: DVKVTQSSRYLVKRTGEKVFLECVQDMDHENMFWYRQDPGLGLRLIYFSYDVKMKEKGDIPEGYSVSREKKERFSLILESASTNQTSMYLCASSPGTGIQPQHFGDGTRLSIL.

This CDR3 is CASSSGKAYEQYF. The CDR3 nucleotides are TGTGCCAGTAGTTCAGGGAAAGCCTACGAGCAGTACTTC. V gene TRBV19 combines with J gene TRBJ2-7; a weak D match, TRBD1 (5 bases). Germline-derived CDR1 and CDR2 are LNHDA and SQIVND (reference sequence). The CDR3 covers 13 residues. Trimming left V 5 bases short and J 2 bases short, with 10 bases between.

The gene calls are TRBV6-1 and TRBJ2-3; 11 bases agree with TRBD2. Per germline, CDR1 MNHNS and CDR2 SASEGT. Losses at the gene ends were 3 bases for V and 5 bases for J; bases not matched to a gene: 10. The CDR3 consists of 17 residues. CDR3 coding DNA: TGTGCCAGCAGTGAGCCCCGACTAGCGGGGTGGATAGATACGCAGTATTTT. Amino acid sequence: CASSEPRLAGWIDTQYF.

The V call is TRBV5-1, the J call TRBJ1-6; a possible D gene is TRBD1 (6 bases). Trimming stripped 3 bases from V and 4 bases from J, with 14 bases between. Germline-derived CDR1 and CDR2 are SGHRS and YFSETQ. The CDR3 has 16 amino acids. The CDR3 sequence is CASSSGQTLYNSPLHF. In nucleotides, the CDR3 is TGCGCCAGCAGCTCCGGACAGACCCTATATAATTCACCCCTCCACTTT.

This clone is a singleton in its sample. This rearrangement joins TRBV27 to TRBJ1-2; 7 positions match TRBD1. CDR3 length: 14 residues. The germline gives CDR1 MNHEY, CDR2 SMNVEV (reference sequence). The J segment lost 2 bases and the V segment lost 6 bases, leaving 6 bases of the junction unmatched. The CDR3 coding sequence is TGTGCCAGCAGCACAACAGGGGTAAACTATGGCTACACCTTC. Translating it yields CASSTTGVNYGYTF.

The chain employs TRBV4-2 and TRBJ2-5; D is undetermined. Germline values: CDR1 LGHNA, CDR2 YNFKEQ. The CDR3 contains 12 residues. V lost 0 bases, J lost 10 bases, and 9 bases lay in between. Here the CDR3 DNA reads TGTGCCAGCAGCCAAGAAGGGTTGGACCAGTACTTC. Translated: CASSQEGLDQYF.

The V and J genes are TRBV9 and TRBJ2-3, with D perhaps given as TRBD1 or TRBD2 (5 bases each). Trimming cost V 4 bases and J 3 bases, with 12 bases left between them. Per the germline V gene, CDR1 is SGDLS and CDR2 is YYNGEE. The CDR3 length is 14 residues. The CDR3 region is CASSPGTITDTQYF. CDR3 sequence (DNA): TGTGCCAGCAGCCCAGGGACCATAACAGATACGCAGTATTTT.

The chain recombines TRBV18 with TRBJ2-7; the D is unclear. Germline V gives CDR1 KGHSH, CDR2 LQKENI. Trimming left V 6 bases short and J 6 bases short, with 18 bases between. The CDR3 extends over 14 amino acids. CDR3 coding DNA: TGTGCCAGCTCTCCTTCAGGCCAAAAGCCCGAGCAGTACTTC. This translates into CASSPSGQKPEQYF. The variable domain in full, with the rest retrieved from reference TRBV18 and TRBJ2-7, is NAGVMQNPRHLVRRRGQEARLRCSPMKGHSHVYWYRQLPEEGLKFMVYLQKENIIDESGMPKERFSAEFPKEGPSILRIQQVVRGDSAAYFCASSPSGQKPEQYFGPGTRLTVT.

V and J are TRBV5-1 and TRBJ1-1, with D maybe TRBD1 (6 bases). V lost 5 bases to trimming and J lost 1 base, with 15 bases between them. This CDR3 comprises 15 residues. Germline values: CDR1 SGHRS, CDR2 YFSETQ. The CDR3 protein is CASSLRQGRNTEAFF. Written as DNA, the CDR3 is TGCGCCAGCAGTCTACGCCAGGGGCGGAACACTGAAGCTTTCTTT.

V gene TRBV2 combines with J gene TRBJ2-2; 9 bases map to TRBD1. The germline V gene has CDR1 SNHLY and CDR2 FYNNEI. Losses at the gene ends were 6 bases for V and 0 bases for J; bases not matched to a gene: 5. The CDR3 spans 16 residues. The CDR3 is CASSSQGATNTGELFF. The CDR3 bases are TGTGCCAGCAGCTCACAGGGGGCTACGAACACCGGGGAGCTGTTTTTT.

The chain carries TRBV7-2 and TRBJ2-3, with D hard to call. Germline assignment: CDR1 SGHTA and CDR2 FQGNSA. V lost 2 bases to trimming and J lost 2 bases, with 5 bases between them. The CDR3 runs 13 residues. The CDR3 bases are TGTGCCAGCAGCTTAAAGCACACAGATACGCAGTATTTT. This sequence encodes CASSLKHTDTQYF. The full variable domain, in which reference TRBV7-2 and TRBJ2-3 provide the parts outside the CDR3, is GAGVSQSPSNKVTEKGKDVELRCDPISGHTALYWYRQSLGQGLEFLIYFQGNSAPDKSGLPSDRFSAERTGGSVSTLTIQRTQQEDSAVYLCASSLKHTDTQYFGPGTRLTVL.